There are many counts of the clone carrying this TCR beta chain. The data are from a study of human T cells and chemical hapten exposure. Study-level information: The study enrolled mostly female patients with alopecia areata, totalis or universalis.

Methods used by the authors: Between 23,224 and 690,600 TCRs appeared in each sample, and the median stood at 95,638. TCRdb ran MiXCR on the RACE reads and lists one entry per CDR3 protein. The V and J calls and clone size are TCRdb's, not the authors'. The sample holds about 120,000 distinct CDR3 sequences; 13% are singletons and the top ten take 2.8%. This sample's time point: pre-sensitization, week 0. Treatment in this sample: therapeutic diphenylcyclopropenone sensitization with weekly scalp DPC. Ahead of each patch test application, blood was drawn. The CDR3 sequence is 15 residues long. The ends were cut back, 6 bases at V and 0 bases at J, with 18 bases in the middle. Germline CDR1 DFQATT, CDR2 SNEGSKA (reference sequence).

This rearrangement joins TRBV20-1 to TRBJ2-7; D could derive from TRBD1 or TRBD2 (6 bases each). The material sequenced was whole blood, taken in connection with sensitization to the hapten diphenylcyclopropenone (DPC). This clonotype was obtained from a young woman with alopecia areata. Some clones in this sample may be carry-over from other donors' samples. The CDR3 DNA reads as TGCAGTGCGATCTCCGGGGGCCCAAGCTCCTACGAGCAGTACTTC. This sequence encodes CSAISGGPSSYEQYF.